The rows below give T cell receptor beta chains drawn from one sample of a study of OX40 agonist ivuxolimab in advanced cancers. Generated by immunoSEQ multiplex PCR, the TCRdb table keeps only in-frame clones and is missing some. The table records tens of thousands of clones, around 94% of them present only once. Sequences were derived from CD4+ or CD8+ T cells sorted from blood, sampled in a trial of the OX40 agonist ivuxolimab. Receptors originate from an adult with an advanced solid tumor such as melanoma, head and neck, liver or kidney cancer. The CDR3 runs from the conserved cysteine through the conserved F or W. D genes are given only for firm matches. Expanded clones get a size class; other rows say once, few or many, or leave the size out.

abundance	len	v_gene	j_gene	d_gene	CDR3nt	CDR3aa
-	16	TRBV7-1	TRBJ2-3	-	TGTGCCAGCAGCTTAGGTCACGCAGTTCGCACAGATACGCAGTATTTT	CASSLGHAVRTDTQYF
-	14	TRBV5-1	TRBJ2-7	-	TGCGCCAGCAGCGCGGTGGGGTTTGGGAACGAGCAGTACTTC	CASSAVGFGNEQYF
-	15	TRBV9	TRBJ1-5	-	TGTGCCAGCAGCCTAGGGGCAGCGTCAAATCAGCCCCAGCATTTT	CASSLGAASNQPQHF
-	17	TRBV28	TRBJ1-3	-	TGTGCCAGCAGTTTGACCCCCTCGACAGGAAGCCGAAACACCATATATTTT	CASSLTPSTGSRNTIYF
-	17	TRBV5-1	TRBJ1-4	-	TGCGCCAGCAGCTTGTCCTGGGACGTAGGATTTAATGAAAAACTGTTTTTT	CASSLSWDVGFNEKLFF
-	13	TRBV11-2	TRBJ2-7	TRBD1	TGTGCCAGCACCCTGGGACAGGGTAACGAGCAGTACTTC	CASTLGQGNEQYF
-	15	TRBV9	TRBJ2-3	-	TGTGCCAGCAGCGGGGGGACTGCTCATAGAGATACGCAGTATTTT	CASSGGTAHRDTQYF
-	17	TRBV25-1	TRBJ1-5	TRBD1	TGTGCCAGCAGTGGGCGGGACAGCCTTTGGGGCAATCAGCCCCAGCATTTT	CASSGRDSLWGNQPQHF
-	17	TRBV4-3	TRBJ2-3	TRBD2	TGCGCCAGCAGCCAAGATGGGCTAGCGGGATTCACAGATACGCAGTATTTT	CASSQDGLAGFTDTQYF
-	13	TRBV9	TRBJ2-7	-	TGTGCCAGCAGCGTGGGGTACAACTACGAGCAGTACTTC	CASSVGYNYEQYF
-	13	TRBV19	TRBJ2-7	TRBD2	TGTGCCAGTAAGGGCACAGCGGGACGCGAGCAGTACTTC	CASKGTAGREQYF
-	17	TRBV4-3	TRBJ2-2	-	TGCGCCAGCAGCCAAGAGGCGGGCACCTTGGCCACCGGGGAGCTGTTTTTT	CASSQEAGTLATGELFF
-	16	TRBV4-3	TRBJ2-7	TRBD1	TGCGCCAGCAGCCAAGAAAAAGAGGGGGCGCGGTACGAGCAGTACTTC	CASSQEKEGARYEQYF
-	17	TRBV19	TRBJ1-6	-	TGTGCCAGTAGTATAGAGGGCCCAGGAGAGAATAATTCACCCCTCCACTTT	CASSIEGPGENNSPLHF
-	14	TRBV5-6	TRBJ2-5	-	TGTGCCAGCCTCCCCAGGAGCGGCCAAGAGACCCAGTACTTC	CASLPRSGQETQYF
-	13	TRBV25-1	TRBJ1-2	-	TGTGCCAGCACCGGAGGGCCCCTCTATGGCTACACCTTC	CASTGGPLYGYTF
-	14	TRBV7-9	TRBJ1-1	-	TGTGCCAGCAGCTTAGATGGCAGAGGTACTGAAGCTTTCTTT	CASSLDGRGTEAFF
-	15	TRBV15	TRBJ1-6	-	TGTGCCACCAGCAGAGGGGCAGGTTATAATTCACCCCTCCACTTT	CATSRGAGYNSPLHF
-	14	TRBV4-1	TRBJ1-2	TRBD1	TGCGCCAGCAGCCAAGGGAACAGGGGCCATGGCTACACCTTC	CASSQGNRGHGYTF
-	16	TRBV29-1	TRBJ2-7	-	TGCAGCGTTGAAGACGGGGCCAGTCTACAGACCTACGAGCAGTACTTC	CSVEDGASLQTYEQYF
-	18	TRBV7-9	TRBJ1-1	-	TGTGCCAGCAGCTTAGGATCCCCGAAGAGGTCGGGAAACACTGAAGCTTTCTTT	CASSLGSPKRSGNTEAFF
once	16	TRBV7-2	TRBJ2-2	-	TGTGCCAGCAGCTTAGACCTAGGTGTTAACACCGGGGAGCTGTTTTTT	CASSLDLGVNTGELFF
-	14	TRBV30	TRBJ2-7	-	TGTGCCTATAACCCTTGGAGGCTAGTCTACGAGCAGTACTTC	CAYNPWRLVYEQYF
-	15	TRBV5-1	TRBJ2-3	-	TGCGCCAGCAGCTTTGAGGGGGTCGGCACAGATACGCAGTATTTT	CASSFEGVGTDTQYF
-	14	TRBV19	TRBJ2-1	-	TGTGCCAGTACCGATAGTGGAACGTACAATGAGCAGTTCTTC	CASTDSGTYNEQFF
-	15	TRBV6-5	TRBJ1-1	-	TGTGCCAGCAGGGGAACAGGGAGGGGAGACACTGAAGCTTTCTTT	CASRGTGRGDTEAFF
-	14	TRBV5-4	TRBJ2-5	-	TGTGCCAGCAGCACGGGGAGAGCCCCAGAGACCCAGTACTTC	CASSTGRAPETQYF
-	16	TRBV4-1	TRBJ2-7	-	TGCGCCAGCAGCCAAGAAAACGGCGGCGGGGCGTACGAGCAGTACTTC	CASSQENGGGAYEQYF
-	17	TRBV11-2	TRBJ1-5	-	TGTGCCAGCAGCTCCGCGGATGTGGGCGGGAACAATCAGCCCCAGCATTTT	CASSSADVGGNNQPQHF
-	13	TRBV11-2	TRBJ2-3	-	TGTGCCAGCAGGGCTTCGGGCACAGATACGCAGTATTTT	CASRASGTDTQYF
-	15	TRBV7-2	TRBJ2-7	TRBD1	TGTGCCAGCAGCTTGACAGGGACCGCCGTTCACGAGCAGTACTTC	CASSLTGTAVHEQYF
-	15	TRBV4-2	TRBJ1-2	-	TGTGCCAGCAGCCAAGCTGGGCAGGCGAACTATGGCTACACCTTC	CASSQAGQANYGYTF
once	14	TRBV19	TRBJ2-7	-	TGTGCCAGTAGTATAGGGACCCACAACTACGAGCAGTACTTC	CASSIGTHNYEQYF
-	14	TRBV4-3	TRBJ1-1	TRBD1	TGCGCCAGCAGCTCCCAGGGGGGATACACTGAAGCTTTCTTT	CASSSQGGYTEAFF
-	14	TRBV27	TRBJ2-1	TRBD2	TGTGCCAGCAGTTTCGGGCTAGCGGATTGGGGGCAGTTCTTC	CASSFGLADWGQFF
-	9	TRBV5-8	TRBJ1-1	-	TGTGCCAGCAGCCCCGAAGCTTTCTTT	CASSPEAFF
-	11	TRBV2	TRBJ1-1	-	TGTGCCAGCAGTGCATCCACTGAAGCTTTCTTT	CASSASTEAFF
-	14	TRBV30	TRBJ2-7	TRBD2	TGTGCCTGGGCCGGGACTAGCGGGATATACGAGCAGTACTTC	CAWAGTSGIYEQYF
-	15	TRBV19	TRBJ1-2	-	TGTGCCAGTAGTATAACGGCAGGGGAGGTGGATGGCTACACCTTC	CASSITAGEVDGYTF
once	13	TRBV27	TRBJ1-1	TRBD1	TGTGCCAGCAGTTCGACAGGGTTGGATAGAGCTTTCTTT	CASSSTGLDRAFF
-	14	TRBV2	TRBJ1-5	-	TGTGCCAGCAGTGATTGGGCCAGCCCGAGGTCCCAGCATTTT	CASSDWASPRSQHF
-	11	TRBV7-8	TRBJ2-7	-	TGTGCCAGCCTCGGTGGCTACGAGCAGTACTTC	CASLGGYEQYF
-	12	TRBV9	TRBJ2-1	-	TGTGCCAGCAGCGGGTACGAGGCTGAGCAGTTCTTC	CASSGYEAEQFF
-	13	TRBV7-9	TRBJ2-5	-	TGTGCCGGATCTCTGAGGGATCAAGAGACCCAGTACTTC	CAGSLRDQETQYF
-	14	TRBV27	TRBJ2-7	-	TGTGCCAGCAGTTTCAGCGGTTCCTCCTACGAGCAGTACTTC	CASSFSGSSYEQYF
-	13	TRBV30	TRBJ2-7	-	TGTGCCTGGAGTGGCGGGATGAGAAACGAGCAGTACTTC	CAWSGGMRNEQYF
once	18	TRBV4-1	TRBJ1-1	-	TGCGCCAGCAGCCAAAGAGGGCAGGGGATAGACCCGAACACTGAAGCTTTCTTT	CASSQRGQGIDPNTEAFF
once	15	TRBV4-1	TRBJ1-2	TRBD1	TGCGCCAGCAGCCCCTGGACAGGGGAAGAGAATGGCTACACCTTC	CASSPWTGEENGYTF
-	18	TRBV7-9	TRBJ1-4	-	TGTGCCAGCAGCTTAGAGGGTTTCGGTTTTGCAACTAATGAAAAACTGTTTTTT	CASSLEGFGFATNEKLFF
-	17	TRBV4-3	TRBJ2-7	TRBD2	TGCGCCAGCAGCCAAGATTACGGGGCTAGCGGTTTCTACGAGCAGTACTTC	CASSQDYGASGFYEQYF
-	13	TRBV6-4	TRBJ1-1	-	TGTGCCAGCAGGTGGGTAGAGGGAGCTGAAGCTTTCTTT	CASRWVEGAEAFF
-	16	TRBV7-9	TRBJ2-3	-	TGTGCCAGCAGCCCGCGGGACAGCTCTAGCACAGATACGCAGTATTTT	CASSPRDSSSTDTQYF